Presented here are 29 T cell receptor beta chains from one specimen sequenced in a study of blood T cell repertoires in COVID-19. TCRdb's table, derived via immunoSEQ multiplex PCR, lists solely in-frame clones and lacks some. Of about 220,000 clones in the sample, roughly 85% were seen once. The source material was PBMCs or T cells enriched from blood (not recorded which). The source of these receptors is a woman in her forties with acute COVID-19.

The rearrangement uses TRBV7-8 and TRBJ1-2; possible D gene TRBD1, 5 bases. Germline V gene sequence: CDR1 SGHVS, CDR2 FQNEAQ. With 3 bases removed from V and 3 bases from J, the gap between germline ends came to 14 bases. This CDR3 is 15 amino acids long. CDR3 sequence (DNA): TGTGCCAGCAGCTTGTCCGCAGGGTTCGACTATGGCTACACCTTC. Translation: CASSLSAGFDYGYTF.

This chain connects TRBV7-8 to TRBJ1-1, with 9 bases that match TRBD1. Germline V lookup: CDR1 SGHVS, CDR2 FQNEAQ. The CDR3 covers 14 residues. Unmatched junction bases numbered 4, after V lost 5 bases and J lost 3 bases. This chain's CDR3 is CASSRGTGYTEAFF. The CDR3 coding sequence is TGTGCCAGCAGCCGAGGGACAGGGTACACTGAAGCTTTCTTT. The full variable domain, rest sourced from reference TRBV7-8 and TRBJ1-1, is GAGVSQSPRYKVAKRGQDVALRCDPISGHVSLFWYQQALGQGPEFLTYFQNEAQLDKSGLPSDRFFAERPEGSVSTLKIQRTQQEDSAVYLCASSRGTGYTEAFFGQGTRLTVV.

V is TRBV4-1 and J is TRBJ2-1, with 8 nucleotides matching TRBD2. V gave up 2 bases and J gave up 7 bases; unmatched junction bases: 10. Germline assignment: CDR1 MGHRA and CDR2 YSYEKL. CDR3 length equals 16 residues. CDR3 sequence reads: CASSQTSGPKQNEQFF. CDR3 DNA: TGCGCCAGCAGCCAAACTAGCGGACCAAAACAGAATGAGCAGTTCTTC.

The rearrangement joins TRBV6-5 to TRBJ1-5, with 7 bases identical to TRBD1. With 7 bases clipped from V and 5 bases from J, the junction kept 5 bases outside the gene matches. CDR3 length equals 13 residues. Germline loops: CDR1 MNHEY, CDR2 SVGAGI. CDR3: CASTPDRDQPQHF. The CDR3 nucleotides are TGTGCCAGCACCCCAGACAGGGATCAGCCCCAGCATTTT.

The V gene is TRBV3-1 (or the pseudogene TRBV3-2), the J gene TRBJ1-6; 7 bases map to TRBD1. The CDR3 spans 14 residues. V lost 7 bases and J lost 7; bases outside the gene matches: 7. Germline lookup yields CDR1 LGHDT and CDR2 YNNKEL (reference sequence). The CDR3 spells CASTFTGANSPLHF. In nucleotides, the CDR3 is TGTGCCAGCACCTTCACAGGGGCGAATTCACCCCTCCACTTT.

For the CDR3, the DNA is TGTGCCAGCAGCCTACAGGGTTTGGACACTGAAGCTTTCTTT. Protein: CASSLQGLDTEAFF. This chain joins TRBV3-1 (or the pseudogene TRBV3-2) and TRBJ1-1, with D perhaps matching TRBD1 (6 bases). This CDR3 has 14 amino acids. Germline CDR1 and CDR2: LGHDT and YNNKEL (reference sequence). V gave up 4 bases and J gave up 3 bases, with 12 bases separating them.

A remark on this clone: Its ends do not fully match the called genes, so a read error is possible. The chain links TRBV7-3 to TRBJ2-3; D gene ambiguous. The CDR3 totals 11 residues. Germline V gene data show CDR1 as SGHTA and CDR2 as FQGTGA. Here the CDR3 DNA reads TGTGCCAGCAGCATAACAGATACGCAGTATTTT. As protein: CASSITDTQYF.

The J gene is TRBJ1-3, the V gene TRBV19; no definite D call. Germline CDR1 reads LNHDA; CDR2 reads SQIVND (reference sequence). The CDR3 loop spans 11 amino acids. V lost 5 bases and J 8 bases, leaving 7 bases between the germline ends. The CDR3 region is CASSLSDTIYF. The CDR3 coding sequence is TGTGCCAGTAGTTTGTCGGACACCATATATTTT.

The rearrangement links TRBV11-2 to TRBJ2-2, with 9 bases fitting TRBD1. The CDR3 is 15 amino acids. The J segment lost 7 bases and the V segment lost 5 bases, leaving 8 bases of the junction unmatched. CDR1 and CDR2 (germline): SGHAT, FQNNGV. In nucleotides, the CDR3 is TGTGCCAGCAGCGCTCGGACAGGGGTTATCGGGGAGCTGTTTTTT. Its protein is CASSARTGVIGELFF.

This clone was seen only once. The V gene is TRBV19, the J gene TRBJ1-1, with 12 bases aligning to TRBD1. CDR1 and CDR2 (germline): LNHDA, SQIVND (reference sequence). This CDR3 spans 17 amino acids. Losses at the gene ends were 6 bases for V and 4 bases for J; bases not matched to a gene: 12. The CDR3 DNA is TGTGCCAGTAGGACGAATCCGGGACAGGGGGCGCCCACTGAAGCTTTCTTT. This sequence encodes CASRTNPGQGAPTEAFF.

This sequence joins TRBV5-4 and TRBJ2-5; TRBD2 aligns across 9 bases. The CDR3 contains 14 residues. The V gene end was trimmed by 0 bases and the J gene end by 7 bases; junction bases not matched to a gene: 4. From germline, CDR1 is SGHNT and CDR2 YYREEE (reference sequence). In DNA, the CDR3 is TGTGCCAGCAGCTTGGCCGCGGGGGGGCGGACCCAGTACTTC. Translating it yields CASSLAAGGRTQYF.

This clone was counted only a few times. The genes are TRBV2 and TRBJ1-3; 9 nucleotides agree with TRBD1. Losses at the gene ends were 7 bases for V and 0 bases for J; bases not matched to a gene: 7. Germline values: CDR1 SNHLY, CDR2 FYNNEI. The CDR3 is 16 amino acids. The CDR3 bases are TGTGCCAGCACATGGGACAGGGACCACTCTGGAAACACCATATATTTT. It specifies CASTWDRDHSGNTIYF.

This CDR3 is CASSLAGGIQYGYTF. Here the CDR3 DNA reads TGTGCCAGCAGCTTGGCCGGAGGGATTCAGTATGGCTACACCTTC. The genes are TRBV5-6 and TRBJ1-2; D unclear. Germline V gene data show CDR1 as SGHDT and CDR2 as YYEEEE. The CDR3 has 15 amino acids. V gave up 0 bases and J gave up 5 bases, with 14 bases separating them.

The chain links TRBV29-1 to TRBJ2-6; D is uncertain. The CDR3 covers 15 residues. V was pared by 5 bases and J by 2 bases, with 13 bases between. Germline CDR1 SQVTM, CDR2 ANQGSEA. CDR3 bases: TGCAGCGTTCGATCCCAGATTGCTGGGGCCAACGTCCTGACTTTC. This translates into CSVRSQIAGANVLTF.

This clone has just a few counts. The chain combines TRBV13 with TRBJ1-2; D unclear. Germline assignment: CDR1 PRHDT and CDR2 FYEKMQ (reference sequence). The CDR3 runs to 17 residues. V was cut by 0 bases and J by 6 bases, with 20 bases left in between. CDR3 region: CASSLGGRPSWGDGYTF. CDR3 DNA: TGTGCCAGCAGCTTAGGTGGTAGGCCCAGTTGGGGAGATGGCTACACCTTC.

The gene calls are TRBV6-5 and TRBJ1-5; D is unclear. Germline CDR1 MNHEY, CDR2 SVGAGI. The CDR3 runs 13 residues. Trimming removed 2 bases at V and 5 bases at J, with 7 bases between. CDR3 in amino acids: CASSYGSYQPQHF. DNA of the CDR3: TGTGCCAGCAGTTACGGCTCTTATCAGCCCCAGCATTTT.

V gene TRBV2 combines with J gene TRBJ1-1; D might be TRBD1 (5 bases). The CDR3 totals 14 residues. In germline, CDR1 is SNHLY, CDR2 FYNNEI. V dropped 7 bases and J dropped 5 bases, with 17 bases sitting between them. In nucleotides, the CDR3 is TGTGCCAGCACTGGTCTTTTTGGGGGGACTGAAGCTTTCTTT. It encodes CASTGLFGGTEAFF. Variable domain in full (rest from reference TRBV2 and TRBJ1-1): EPEVTQTPSHQVTQMGQEVILRCVPISNHLYFYWYRQILGQKVEFLVSFYNNEISEKSEIFDDQFSVERPDGSNFTLKIRSTKLEDSAMYFCASTGLFGGTEAFFGQGTRLTVV.

The CDR3 is CASSQDTGHKAFF. Here the CDR3 DNA reads TGTGCCAGCAGCCAAGATACGGGACATAAAGCTTTCTTT. V gene TRBV3-1 (or the pseudogene TRBV3-2) combines with J gene TRBJ1-1; a weak D match, TRBD1 (6 bases). Between the trimmed V and J ends, which lost 0 bases and 9 bases, there was a span of 11 bases. Germline V CDR1 and CDR2: LGHDT, YNNKEL (reference sequence). The CDR3 runs to 13 residues.

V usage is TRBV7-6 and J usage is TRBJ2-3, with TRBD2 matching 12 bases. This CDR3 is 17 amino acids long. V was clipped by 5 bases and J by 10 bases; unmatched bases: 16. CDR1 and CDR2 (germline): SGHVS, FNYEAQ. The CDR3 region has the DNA TGTGCCAGCAGCGCTAGCGGGGGGGCCGACGGGACAGGAGCGCAGTATTTT. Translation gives CASSASGGADGTGAQYF.

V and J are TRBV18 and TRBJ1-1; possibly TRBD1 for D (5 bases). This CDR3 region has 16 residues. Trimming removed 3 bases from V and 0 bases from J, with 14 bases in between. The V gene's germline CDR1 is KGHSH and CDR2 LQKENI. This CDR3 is CASSPPWGEMNTEAFF. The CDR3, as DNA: TGTGCCAGCTCACCGCCGTGGGGGGAAATGAACACTGAAGCTTTCTTT.

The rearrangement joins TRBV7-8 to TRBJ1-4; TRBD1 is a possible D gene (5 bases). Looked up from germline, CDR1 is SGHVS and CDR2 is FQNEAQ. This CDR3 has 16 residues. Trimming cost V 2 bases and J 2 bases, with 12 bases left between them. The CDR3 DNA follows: TGTGCCAGCAGCTTAATCCAGGGTGGGACTAATGAAAAACTGTTTTTT. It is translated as CASSLIQGGTNEKLFF.

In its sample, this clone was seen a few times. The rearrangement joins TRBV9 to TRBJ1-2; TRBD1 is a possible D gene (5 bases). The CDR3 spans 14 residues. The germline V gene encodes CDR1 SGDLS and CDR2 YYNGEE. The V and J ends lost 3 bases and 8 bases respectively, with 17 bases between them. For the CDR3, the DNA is TGTGCCAGCAGCGGGCAGGTCGGGGGTAAAGGCTACACCTTC. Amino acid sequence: CASSGQVGGKGYTF.

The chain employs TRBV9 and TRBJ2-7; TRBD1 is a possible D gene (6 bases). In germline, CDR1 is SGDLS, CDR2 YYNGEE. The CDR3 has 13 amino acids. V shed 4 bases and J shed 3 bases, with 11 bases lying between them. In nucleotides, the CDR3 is TGTGCCAGCAGCCCCGGACAGAACTACGAGCAGTACTTC. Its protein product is CASSPGQNYEQYF.

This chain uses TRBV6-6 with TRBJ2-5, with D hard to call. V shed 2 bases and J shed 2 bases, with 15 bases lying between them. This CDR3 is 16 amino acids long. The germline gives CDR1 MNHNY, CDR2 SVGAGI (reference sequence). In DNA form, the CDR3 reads TGTGCCAGCAGTTACATCACATCCCCCGGGCAAGAGACCCAGTACTTC. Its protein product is CASSYITSPGQETQYF.

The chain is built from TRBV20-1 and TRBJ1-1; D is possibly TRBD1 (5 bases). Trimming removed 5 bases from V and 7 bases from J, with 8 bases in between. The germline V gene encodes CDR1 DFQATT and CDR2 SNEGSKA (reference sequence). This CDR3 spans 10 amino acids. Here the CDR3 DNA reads TGCAGTGCTCTGACAGATGAAGCTTTCTTT. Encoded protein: CSALTDEAFF.

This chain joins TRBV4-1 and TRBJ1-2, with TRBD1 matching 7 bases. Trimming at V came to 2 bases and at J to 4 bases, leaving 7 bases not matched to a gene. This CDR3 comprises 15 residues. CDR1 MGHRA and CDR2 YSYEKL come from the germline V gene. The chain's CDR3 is CASSQRDSSTYGYTF. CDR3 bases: TGCGCCAGCAGCCAACGGGACAGCTCTACCTATGGCTACACCTTC.

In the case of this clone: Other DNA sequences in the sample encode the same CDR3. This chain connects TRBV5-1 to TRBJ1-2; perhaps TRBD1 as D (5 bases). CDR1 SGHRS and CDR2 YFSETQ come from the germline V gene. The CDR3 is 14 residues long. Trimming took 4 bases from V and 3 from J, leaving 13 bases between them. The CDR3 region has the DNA TGCGCCAGCAGCCTGGACCAGGGATACTATGGCTACACCTTC. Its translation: CASSLDQGYYGYTF. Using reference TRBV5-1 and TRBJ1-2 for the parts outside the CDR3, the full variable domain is KAGVTQTPRYLIKTRGQQVTLSCSPISGHRSVSWYQQTPGQGLQFLFEYFSETQRNKGNFPGRFSGRQFSNSRSEMNVSTLELGDSALYLCASSLDQGYYGYTFGSGTRLTVV.

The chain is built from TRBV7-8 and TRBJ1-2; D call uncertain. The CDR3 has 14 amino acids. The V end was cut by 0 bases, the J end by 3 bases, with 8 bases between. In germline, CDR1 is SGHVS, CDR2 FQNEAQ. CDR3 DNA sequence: TGTGCCAGCAGCTTAGCAGTCCAGTACTATGGCTACACCTTC. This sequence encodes CASSLAVQYYGYTF.

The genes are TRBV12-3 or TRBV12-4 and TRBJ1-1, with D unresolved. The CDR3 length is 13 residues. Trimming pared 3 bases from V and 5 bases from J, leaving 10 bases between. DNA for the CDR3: TGTGCCAGCAGTTTTCGGGGTTGGACTGAAGCTTTCTTT. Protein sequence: CASSFRGWTEAFF.